The rows below give T cell receptor beta chains drawn from one sample of a study of cytomegalovirus exposure and HLA in healthy donors. TCRdb keeps only in-frame clones here, not all; method: immunoSEQ multiplex PCR. This repertoire shows approximately 91,000 clones, about two thirds found once; its top ten account for 1.2%. The specimen sequenced was PBMCs. The receptor set was obtained from a female donor in good health and CMV-seronegative. Both conserved end residues are part of each CDR3. D genes are given only for firm matches. A row's size may be missing; if present it is once, few, many or a size class.

cdr3_length clone_size j_call d_call v_call cdr3_aa cdr3_nt
16 . TRBJ2-3 . TRBV2 CASSEWAGRKTDTQYF TGTGCCAGCAGTGAATGGGCAGGTCGAAAGACAGATACGCAGTATTTT
13 . TRBJ1-1 . TRBV6-6 CASNLHRGTEAFF TGTGCCAGCAACTTACATCGGGGGACTGAAGCTTTCTTT
15 few TRBJ1-6 TRBD1 TRBV9 CASSPSGTVNSPLHF TGTGCCAGCAGCCCCTCCGGGACAGTAAATTCACCCCTCCACTTT
15 . TRBJ2-1 TRBD2 TRBV14 CASSHVAGASGEQFF TGTGCCAGCAGTCACGTAGCGGGAGCTTCGGGTGAGCAGTTCTTC
12 . TRBJ2-7 . TRBV5-4 CASSLDRYEQYF TGTGCCAGCAGCCTCGACAGGTACGAGCAGTACTTC
15 . TRBJ2-6 . TRBV19 CASSPRQPGANVLTF TGTGCCAGTAGTCCACGACAGCCTGGGGCCAACGTCCTGACTTTC
13 once TRBJ2-1 . TRBV28 CASSFGFKNEQFF TGTGCCAGCAGTTTCGGTTTCAAGAATGAGCAGTTCTTC
16 . TRBJ2-2 TRBD1 TRBV5-1 CASSASGTGVGGELFF TGCGCCAGCAGCGCATCCGGGACAGGGGTAGGCGGGGAGCTGTTTTTT
16 once TRBJ2-7 TRBD1 TRBV29-1 CSVEDWGGQGAYEQYF TGCAGCGTTGAAGATTGGGGAGGACAGGGGGCCTACGAGCAGTACTTC
22 . TRBJ1-1 . TRBV21-1 CASSRSKALKRGQGQSHTEAFF TGTGCCAGCTCCAGATCCAAGGCGCTTAAGCGGGGACAGGGCCAGAGTCACACTGAAGCTTTCTTT
15 once TRBJ1-4 . TRBV7-9 CASSAPGHANEKLFF TGTGCCAGCAGCGCTCCGGGACACGCTAATGAAAAACTGTTTTTT
14 once TRBJ2-7 TRBD2 TRBV10-3 CAISWEGDSYEQYF TGTGCCATCAGTTGGGAGGGTGACTCCTACGAGCAGTACTTC
16 once TRBJ2-3 TRBD2 TRBV5-6 CASSLMGGQGTDTQYF TGTGCCAGCAGCTTAATGGGAGGGCAGGGCACAGATACGCAGTATTTT
15 few TRBJ2-2 . TRBV7-6 CASSLDSLNTGELFF TGTGCCAGCAGCCTGGACAGTTTGAACACCGGGGAGCTGTTTTTT
13 . TRBJ2-5 TRBD1 TRBV19 CASRRTGEETQYF TGTGCCAGTAGACGGACAGGGGAGGAGACCCAGTACTTC
19 . TRBJ2-3 TRBD2 TRBV15 CATSRGYLGLAESTDTQYF TGTGCCACCAGCAGAGGGTACCTAGGACTAGCGGAGAGCACAGATACGCAGTATTTT
15 . TRBJ1-3 . TRBV7-2 CASSWDSSSGNTIYF TGTGCCAGCAGCTGGGACTCGAGCTCTGGAAACACCATATATTTT
15 . TRBJ2-1 TRBD2 TRBV5-3 CARSLVLAGGNEQFF TGTGCCAGAAGCTTGGTCCTAGCGGGTGGTAATGAGCAGTTCTTC
15 . TRBJ1-1 . TRBV4-3 CASSQVSTGNTEAFF TGCGCCAGCAGCCAGGTATCGACAGGGAACACTGAAGCTTTCTTT
16 . TRBJ2-7 TRBD1 TRBV2 CASAYRGAGLAYEQYF TGTGCCAGCGCGTACAGGGGCGCCGGGTTGGCCTACGAGCAGTACTTC
16 once TRBJ1-5 . TRBV28 CASSPRFGRGNQPQHF TGTGCCAGCAGTCCTCGCTTCGGGAGGGGCAATCAGCCCCAGCATTTT
15 few TRBJ2-3 TRBD1 TRBV5-1 CASSLGQGDLDTQYF TGCGCCAGCAGCCTCGGACAGGGGGATTTAGATACGCAGTATTTT
15 . TRBJ1-4 . TRBV27 CASSLLDSSNEKLFF TGTGCCAGCAGTTTATTGGACAGTTCTAATGAAAAACTGTTTTTT
15 . TRBJ2-7 TRBD2 TRBV27 CASSSLTSGDSEQYF TGTGCCAGCAGTTCGTTGACTAGCGGGGACTCCGAGCAGTACTTC
14 . TRBJ1-5 TRBD1 TRBV2 CASARTGLHQPQHF TGTGCCAGCGCCCGGACAGGGCTACATCAGCCCCAGCATTTT
17 . TRBJ1-5 TRBD1 TRBV29-1 CSVEERGDRVSNQPQHF TGCAGCGTTGAAGAAAGGGGGGACAGGGTAAGCAATCAGCCCCAGCATTTT
14 few TRBJ2-7 . TRBV21-1 CASSKAVGSYEQYF TGTGCCAGCAGCAAAGCCGTCGGTTCCTACGAGCAGTACTTC
15 . TRBJ2-1 . TRBV27 CASARAGRSYNEQFF TGTGCCAGTGCCCGGGCGGGGCGCTCCTACAATGAGCAGTTCTTC
16 . TRBJ1-1 TRBD1 TRBV7-9 CASSPPTGRANTEAFF TGTGCCAGCAGCCCCCCGACAGGGCGGGCGAACACTGAAGCTTTCTTT
14 few TRBJ2-7 . TRBV13 CASSPRADSYEQYF TGTGCCAGCAGCCCCCGCGCGGACAGTTACGAGCAGTACTTC
12 . TRBJ2-3 . TRBV10-2 CASSQGTDTQYF TGCGCCAGCTCACAGGGCACAGATACGCAGTATTTT
14 . TRBJ2-1 TRBD2 TRBV2 CASSISGGGDEQFF TGTGCCAGCAGTATTAGCGGGGGAGGCGATGAGCAGTTCTTC
13 . TRBJ1-1 . TRBV6-1 CASIRVVSTEAFF TGTGCCAGCATTCGGGTAGTTAGCACTGAAGCTTTCTTT
12 once TRBJ1-1 TRBD1 TRBV2 CASSGTGHEAFF TGTGCCAGCAGTGGGACAGGTCATGAAGCTTTCTTT
15 few TRBJ2-7 . TRBV9 CASSASYWSSYEQYF TGTGCCAGCAGCGCTTCATACTGGAGCTCCTACGAGCAGTACTTC
15 . TRBJ1-3 TRBD1 TRBV30 CAWRTLDRVGNTIYF TGTGCCTGGAGGACACTAGACAGGGTTGGAAACACCATATATTTT
13 . TRBJ2-2 . TRBV14 CASSQGSAGELFF TGTGCCAGCAGCCAAGGTAGCGCCGGGGAGCTGTTTTTT
18 . TRBJ2-3 . TRBV7-8 CASSKSGGASLSTDTQYF TGTGCCAGCAGCAAGTCGGGCGGGGCTAGCCTGAGCACAGATACGCAGTATTTT
16 . TRBJ2-1 TRBD2 TRBV7-3 CASSSGTSGSGNEQFF TGTGCCAGCAGCTCTGGGACTAGCGGGAGTGGCAATGAGCAGTTCTTC
15 . TRBJ2-3 . TRBV14 CASSHQGGIPDTQYF TGTGCCAGCAGCCACCAGGGGGGTATACCAGATACGCAGTATTTT
15 . TRBJ2-5 . TRBV9 CASSVLGVKQETQYF TGTGCCAGCAGCGTACTGGGAGTAAAACAAGAGACCCAGTACTTC
12 . TRBJ1-1 . TRBV6-5 CASRRGGTEAFF TGTGCCAGCAGGAGGGGGGGCACTGAAGCTTTCTTT
13 . TRBJ1-2 TRBD1 TRBV2 CASSVQGAGGYTF TGTGCCAGCAGTGTTCAGGGGGCGGGTGGCTACACCTTC
15 few TRBJ1-4 TRBD1 TRBV5-4 CASSLAGTGGEKLFF TGTGCCAGCAGCTTGGCCGGGACAGGGGGTGAAAAACTGTTTTTT
15 . TRBJ1-1 TRBD1 TRBV27 CASSLWGQLDTEAFF TGTGCCAGCAGTTTATGGGGACAGCTGGACACTGAAGCTTTCTTT
13 . TRBJ2-7 . TRBV18 CASSPWGPYEQYF TGTGCCAGCTCACCATGGGGCCCCTACGAGCAGTACTTC
14 . TRBJ1-3 . TRBV19 CASTLEESGNTIYF TGTGCCAGTACCCTTGAGGAGTCCGGAAACACCATATATTTT